What follows is one T cell receptor beta chain and its context. The authors' processing: Amplifying reference gene primers gave estimates of nucleated cell counts. Assay: immunoSEQ multiplex PCR; the TCRdb copy retains only in-frame clones and omits some. V, J and clone size are taken as reported in that table, and D and trimming were inferred from the DNA itself. The table has roughly 60,000 clones, roughly four fifths seen once; the top ten hold more than 8.5%. This sample is part of a study of blood T cell repertoires in COVID-19. Study-wide background: Both acute and convalescent COVID-19 samples were obtained from the United States, Italy and Spain. PBMCs, B-cell-depleted T cells, or T cells were the source of the cDNA or gDNA that made up the material.

With V trimmed by 2 bases and J by 4 bases, 14 bases remained unmatched. The CDR3 spans 16 residues. Germline lookup yields CDR1 GTSNPN and CDR2 SVGIG (reference sequence). This receptor was taken from a man aged 50 to 60 with COVID-19, enrolled during active disease. V usage is TRBV30 and J usage is TRBJ2-7, with 7 bases aligning to TRBD1. The sequenced sample consisted of peripheral blood. The CDR3 loop is CAWSRSSLTGLYEQYF. The DNA for the CDR3 is TGTGCCTGGAGTAGATCTTCGCTGACAGGGTTGTACGAGCAGTACTTC.